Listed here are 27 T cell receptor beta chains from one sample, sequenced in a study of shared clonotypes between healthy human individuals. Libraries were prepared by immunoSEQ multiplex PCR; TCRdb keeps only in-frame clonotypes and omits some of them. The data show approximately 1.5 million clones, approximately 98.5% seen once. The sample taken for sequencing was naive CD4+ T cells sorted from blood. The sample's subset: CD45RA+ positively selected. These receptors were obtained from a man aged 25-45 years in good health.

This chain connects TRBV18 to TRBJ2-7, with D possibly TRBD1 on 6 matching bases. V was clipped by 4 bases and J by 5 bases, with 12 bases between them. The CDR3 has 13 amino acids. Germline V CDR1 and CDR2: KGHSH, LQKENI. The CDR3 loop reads CASSLQQGNEQYF. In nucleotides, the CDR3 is TGTGCCAGCTCACTTCAACAGGGTAACGAGCAGTACTTC.

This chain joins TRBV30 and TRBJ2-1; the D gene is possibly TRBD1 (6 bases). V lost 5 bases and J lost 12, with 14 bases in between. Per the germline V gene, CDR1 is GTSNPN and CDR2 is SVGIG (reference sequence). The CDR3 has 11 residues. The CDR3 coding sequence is TGTGCCTGGGGAGCTGAAGGGGGGCAGTTCTTC. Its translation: CAWGAEGGQFF.

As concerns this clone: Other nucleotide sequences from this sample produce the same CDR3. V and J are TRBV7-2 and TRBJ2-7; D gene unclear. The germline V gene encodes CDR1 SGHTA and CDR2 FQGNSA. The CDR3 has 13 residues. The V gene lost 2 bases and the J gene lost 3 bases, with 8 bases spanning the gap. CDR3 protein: CASSLTPSYEQYF. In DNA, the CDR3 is TGTGCCAGCAGCTTAACCCCCAGCTACGAGCAGTACTTC.

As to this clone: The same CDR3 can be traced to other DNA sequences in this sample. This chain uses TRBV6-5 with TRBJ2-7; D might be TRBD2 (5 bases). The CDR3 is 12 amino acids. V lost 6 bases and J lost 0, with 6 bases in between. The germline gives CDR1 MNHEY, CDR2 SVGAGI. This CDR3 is CASSRGSYEQYF. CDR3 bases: TGTGCCAGCAGCCGGGGCTCCTACGAGCAGTACTTC.

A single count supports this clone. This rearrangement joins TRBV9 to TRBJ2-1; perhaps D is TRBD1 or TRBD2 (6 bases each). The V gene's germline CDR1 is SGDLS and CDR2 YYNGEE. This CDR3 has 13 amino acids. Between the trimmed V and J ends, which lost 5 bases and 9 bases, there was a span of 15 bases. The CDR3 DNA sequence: TGTGCCAGCAGTACCTTAGGGGGGAGTGAGCAGTTCTTC. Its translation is CASSTLGGSEQFF.

CDR3 region: CATSRPEAFGYTF. The CDR3, as DNA: TGTGCCACCAGCAGACCCGAGGCTTTTGGCTACACCTTC. The rearrangement links TRBV15 to TRBJ1-2, with unresolved D. Trimming stripped 2 bases from V and 7 bases from J, with 11 bases between. Germline V gene sequence: CDR1 LNHNV, CDR2 YYDKDF (reference sequence). The CDR3 is made up of 13 amino acids.

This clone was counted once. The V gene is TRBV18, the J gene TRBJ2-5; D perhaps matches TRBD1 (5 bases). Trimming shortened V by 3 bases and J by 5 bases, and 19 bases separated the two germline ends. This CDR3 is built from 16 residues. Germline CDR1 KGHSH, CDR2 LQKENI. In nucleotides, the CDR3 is TGTGCCAGCTCACCCGCCGCCACAGGCCAGTATGAGACCCAGTACTTC. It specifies CASSPAATGQYETQYF.

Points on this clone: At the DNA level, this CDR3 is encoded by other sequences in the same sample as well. CDR3: CSASSDTQYF. CDR3 bases: TGCAGTGCTAGTTCAGATACGCAGTATTTT. The V call is TRBV20-1, the J call TRBJ2-3; D not certain. CDR3 length: 10 amino acids. In germline, CDR1 is DFQATT, CDR2 SNEGSKA (reference sequence). V lost 3 bases and J 4 bases, leaving 2 bases between the germline ends.

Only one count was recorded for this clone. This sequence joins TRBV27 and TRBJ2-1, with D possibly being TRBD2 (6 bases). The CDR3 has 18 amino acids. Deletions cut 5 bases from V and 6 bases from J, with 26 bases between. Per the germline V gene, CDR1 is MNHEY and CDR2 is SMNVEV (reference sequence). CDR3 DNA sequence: TGTGCCAGCAGTGACTACGGAGTAGCGGTTCCGAAGAGCAATGAGCAGTTCTTC. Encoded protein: CASSDYGVAVPKSNEQFF.

The CDR3 sequence is CASSQDTHGLETQYF. CDR3 nucleotides: TGCGCCAGCAGCCAGGACACCCACGGACTAGAGACCCAGTACTTC. The rearrangement joins TRBV4-3 to TRBJ2-5, with D tentatively TRBD1 or TRBD2 (5 bases each). The CDR3 is 15 residues long. CDR1 and CDR2 (germline): LGHNA, YSLEER. V lost 3 bases and J lost 4, with 15 bases in between.

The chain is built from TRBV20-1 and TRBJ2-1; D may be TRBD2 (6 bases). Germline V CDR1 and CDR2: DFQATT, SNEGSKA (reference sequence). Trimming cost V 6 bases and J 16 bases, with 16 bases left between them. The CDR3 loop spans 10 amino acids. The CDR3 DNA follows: TGCAGTGCCCGGGACTTTACCCGATTCTTC. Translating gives CSARDFTRFF.

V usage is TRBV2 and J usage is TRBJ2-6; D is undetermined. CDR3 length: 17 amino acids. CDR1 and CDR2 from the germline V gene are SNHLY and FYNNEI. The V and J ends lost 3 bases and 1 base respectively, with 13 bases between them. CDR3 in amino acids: CASSELATRSGANVLTF. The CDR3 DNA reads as TGTGCCAGCAGTGAGCTCGCAACCAGGTCTGGGGCCAACGTCCTGACTTTC. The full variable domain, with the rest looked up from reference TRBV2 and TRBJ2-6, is EPEVTQTPSHQVTQMGQEVILRCVPISNHLYFYWYRQILGQKVEFLVSFYNNEISEKSEIFDDQFSVERPDGSNFTLKIRSTKLEDSAMYFCASSELATRSGANVLTFGAGSRLTVL.

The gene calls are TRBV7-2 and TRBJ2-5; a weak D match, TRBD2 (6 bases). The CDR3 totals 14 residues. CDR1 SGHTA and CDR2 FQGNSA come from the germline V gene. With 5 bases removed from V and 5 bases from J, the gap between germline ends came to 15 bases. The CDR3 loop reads CASSPRRVLETQYF. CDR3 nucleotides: TGTGCCAGCAGCCCTAGGAGGGTTTTGGAGACCCAGTACTTC.

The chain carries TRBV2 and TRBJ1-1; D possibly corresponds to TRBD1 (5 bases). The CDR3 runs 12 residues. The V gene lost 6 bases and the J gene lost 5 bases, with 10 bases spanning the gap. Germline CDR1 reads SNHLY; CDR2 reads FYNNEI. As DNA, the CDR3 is TGTGCCAGCAGACAGGAGGGGACTGAAGCTTTCTTT. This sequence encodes CASRQEGTEAFF.

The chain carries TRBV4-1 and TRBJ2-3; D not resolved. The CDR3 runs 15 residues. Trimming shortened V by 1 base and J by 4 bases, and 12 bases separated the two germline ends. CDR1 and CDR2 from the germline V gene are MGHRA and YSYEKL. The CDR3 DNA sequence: TGCGCCAGCAGCCAAGTTACTCTCCCCGCAGATACGCAGTATTTT. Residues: CASSQVTLPADTQYF.

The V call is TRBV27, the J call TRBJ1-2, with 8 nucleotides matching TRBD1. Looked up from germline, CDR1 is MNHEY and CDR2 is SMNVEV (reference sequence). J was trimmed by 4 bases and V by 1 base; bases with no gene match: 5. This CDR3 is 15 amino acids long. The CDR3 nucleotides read TGTGCCAGCAGTTTATTCAGGGGACAGGCCTATGGCTACACCTTC. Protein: CASSLFRGQAYGYTF.

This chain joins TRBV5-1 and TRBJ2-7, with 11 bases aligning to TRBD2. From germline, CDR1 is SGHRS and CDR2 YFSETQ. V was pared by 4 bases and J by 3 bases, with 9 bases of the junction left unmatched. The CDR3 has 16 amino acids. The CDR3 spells CASSPLASGRNYEQYF. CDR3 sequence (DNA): TGCGCCAGCAGCCCGCTAGCTAGCGGGAGGAACTACGAGCAGTACTTC.

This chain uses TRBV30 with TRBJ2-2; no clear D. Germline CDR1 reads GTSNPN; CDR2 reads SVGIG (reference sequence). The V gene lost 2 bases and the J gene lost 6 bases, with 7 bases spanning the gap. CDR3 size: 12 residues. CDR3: CAWSLTAGELFF. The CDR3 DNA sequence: TGTGCCTGGAGTCTCACCGCCGGGGAGCTGTTTTTT.

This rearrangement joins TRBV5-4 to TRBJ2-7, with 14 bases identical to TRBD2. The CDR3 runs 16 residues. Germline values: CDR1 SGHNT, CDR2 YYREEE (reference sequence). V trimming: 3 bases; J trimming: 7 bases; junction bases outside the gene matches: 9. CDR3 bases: TGTGCCAGCAGCTACAGGGTGGGACTAGCGGGAGTTGAGCAGTACTTC. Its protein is CASSYRVGLAGVEQYF.

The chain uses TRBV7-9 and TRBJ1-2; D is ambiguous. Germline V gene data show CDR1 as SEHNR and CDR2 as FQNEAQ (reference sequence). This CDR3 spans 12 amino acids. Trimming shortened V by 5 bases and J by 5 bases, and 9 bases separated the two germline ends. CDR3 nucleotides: TGTGCCAGCAGCAGCAGAGTTTATGGCTACACCTTC. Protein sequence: CASSSRVYGYTF.

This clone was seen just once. The CDR3 DNA is TGCGCCAGCAGCCAGGGGAGCCGGGGTGGGGAAGAAAAACTGTTTTTT. This codes for CASSQGSRGGEEKLFF. V usage is TRBV4-3 and J usage is TRBJ1-4; unclear D gene. Germline CDR1 is LGHNA and CDR2 is YSLEER. The CDR3 spans 16 residues. Trimming took off 3 bases at V and 8 bases at J, with 19 bases between the two ends.

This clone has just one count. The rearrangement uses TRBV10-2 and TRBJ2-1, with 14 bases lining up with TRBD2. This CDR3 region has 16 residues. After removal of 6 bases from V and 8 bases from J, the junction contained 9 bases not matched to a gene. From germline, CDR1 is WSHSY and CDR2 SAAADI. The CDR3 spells CASRRTSGRSRDEQFF. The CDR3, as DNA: TGCGCCAGCAGGAGGACTAGCGGGAGGTCCCGGGATGAGCAGTTCTTC.

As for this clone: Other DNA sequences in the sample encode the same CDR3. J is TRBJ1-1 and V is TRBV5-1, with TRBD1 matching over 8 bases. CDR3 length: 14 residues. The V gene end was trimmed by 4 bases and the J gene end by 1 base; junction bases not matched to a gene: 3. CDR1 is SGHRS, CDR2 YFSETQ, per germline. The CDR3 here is CASSPGGANTEAFF. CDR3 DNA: TGCGCCAGCAGCCCAGGGGGCGCGAACACTGAAGCTTTCTTT.

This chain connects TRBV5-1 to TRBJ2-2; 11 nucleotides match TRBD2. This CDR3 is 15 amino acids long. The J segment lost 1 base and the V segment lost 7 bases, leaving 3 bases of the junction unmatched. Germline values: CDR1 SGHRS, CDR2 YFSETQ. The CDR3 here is CASRLAGLNTGELFF. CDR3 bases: TGCGCCAGCCGACTAGCGGGGCTGAACACCGGGGAGCTGTTTTTT.

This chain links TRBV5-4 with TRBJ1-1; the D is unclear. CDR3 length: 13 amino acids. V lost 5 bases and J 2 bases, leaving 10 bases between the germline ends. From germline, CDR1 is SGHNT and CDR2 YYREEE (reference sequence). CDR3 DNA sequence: TGTGCCAGCAGGGGTGACGTAAACACTGAAGCTTTCTTT. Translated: CASRGDVNTEAFF.

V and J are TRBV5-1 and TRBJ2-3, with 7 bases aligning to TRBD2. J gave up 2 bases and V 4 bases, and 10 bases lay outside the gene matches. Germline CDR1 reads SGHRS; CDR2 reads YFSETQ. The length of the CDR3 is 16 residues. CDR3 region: CASSPDFSGFTDTQYF. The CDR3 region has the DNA TGCGCCAGCAGCCCCGATTTTAGCGGGTTCACAGATACGCAGTATTTT.

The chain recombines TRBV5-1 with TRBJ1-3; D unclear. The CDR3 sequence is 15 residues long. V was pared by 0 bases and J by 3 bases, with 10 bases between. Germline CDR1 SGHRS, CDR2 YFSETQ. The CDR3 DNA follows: TGCGCCAGCAGCTTGGAGGGTTCTCTTGGAAACACCATATATTTT. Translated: CASSLEGSLGNTIYF. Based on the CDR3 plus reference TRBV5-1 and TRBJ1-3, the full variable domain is KAGVTQTPRYLIKTRGQQVTLSCSPISGHRSVSWYQQTPGQGLQFLFEYFSETQRNKGNFPGRFSGRQFSNSRSEMNVSTLELGDSALYLCASSLEGSLGNTIYFGEGSWLTVV.